A single sample is the source of the 19 T cell receptor beta chains below, sequenced in a study of Graves' ophthalmopathy and Graves' hyperthyroidism. TCR beta CDR3 amplification used RNA transcripts. First-round RT-PCR used HTBI primers; second-round multiplex PCR followed. Each CDR3 protein gets one entry after TCRdb re-called the multiplex PCR reads with MiXCR. This sample yields over 150,000 distinct CDR3 sequences, of which 30% to 45% are seen a single time; around 5.5% belongs to the top ten. The sequenced sample was peripheral blood. All receptors come from a woman in her thirties or forties with Graves' ophthalmopathy.

This clonotype was seen more than once but under ten times. The rearrangement joins TRBV6-2 or TRBV6-3 to TRBJ2-7, with TRBD1 as a possible D gene (6 bases). The V gene lost 4 bases and the J gene lost 3 bases, with 13 bases spanning the gap. Germline CDR1 MNHEY, CDR2 SVGEGT. The CDR3 has 14 amino acids. This chain's CDR3 is CASSSATGNYEQYF. CDR3 coding DNA: TGTGCCAGCAGTTCCGCCACAGGGAACTACGAGCAGTACTTC.

The chain combines TRBV11-2 with TRBJ2-5; 7 positions agree with TRBD2. The V gene's germline CDR1 is SGHAT and CDR2 FQNNGV. J was trimmed by 5 bases and V by 4 bases; bases with no gene match: 7. CDR3 size: 14 residues. As DNA, the CDR3 is TGTGCCAGCAGCTCTAGCGGTAGTATCGAGACCCAGTACTTC. It codes for CASSSSGSIETQYF.

This clonotype was recorded at least ten times. The rearrangement links TRBV11-1 to TRBJ1-2; D unresolved. This CDR3 contains 18 residues. CDR1 SGHAT and CDR2 FQDESV come from the germline V gene (reference sequence). V dropped 2 bases and J dropped 1 base, with 20 bases sitting between them. CDR3 sequence: CASSLFSLRTAFNYGYTF. For the CDR3, the DNA is TGTGCCAGCAGCTTATTCTCGCTTAGGACCGCCTTTAACTATGGCTACACCTTC.

This clonotype has at least ten counts. V is TRBV18 and J is TRBJ1-1, with D perhaps matching TRBD1 (5 bases). Germline loops: CDR1 KGHSH, CDR2 LQKENI. CDR3 length: 14 amino acids. V was pared by 5 bases and J by 1 base, with 11 bases between. The CDR3 DNA sequence: TGTGCCAGCTCAGGAGGGGCAGGGAACACTGAAGCTTTCTTT. This encodes CASSGGAGNTEAFF. Variable domain in full (rest from reference TRBV18 and TRBJ1-1): NAGVMQNPRHLVRRRGQEARLRCSPMKGHSHVYWYRQLPEEGLKFMVYLQKENIIDESGMPKERFSAEFPKEGPSILRIQQVVRGDSAAYFCASSGGAGNTEAFFGQGTRLTVV.

In this sample, this clonotype turned up many times. The chain recombines TRBV5-4 with TRBJ2-4, with 7 nucleotides matching TRBD1. The CDR3 loop spans 12 amino acids. Germline V lookup: CDR1 SGHNT, CDR2 YYREEE (reference sequence). Trimming cost V 3 bases and J 7 bases; bases outside gene matches: 1. Here the CDR3 DNA reads TGTGCCAGCAGCTCGGGACAGAACATTCAGTACTTC. Translated, it gives CASSSGQNIQYF. Using reference TRBV5-4 and TRBJ2-4 for the parts outside the CDR3, the full variable domain is ETGVTQSPTHLIKTRGQQVTLRCSSQSGHNTVSWYQQALGQGPQFIFQYYREEENGRGNFPPRFSGLQFPNYSSELNVNALELDDSALYLCASSSGQNIQYFGAGTRLSVL.

This clonotype was recorded many times. The J gene is TRBJ2-5, the V gene TRBV7-8; the D gene is possibly TRBD2 (5 bases). Germline values: CDR1 SGHVS, CDR2 FQNEAQ. Trimming pared 2 bases from V and 5 bases from J, leaving 15 bases between. The CDR3 is 15 amino acids. Here the CDR3 DNA reads TGTGCCAGCAGCTTACGGGCCCGGGGTGCCGAGACCCAGTACTTC. Its translation: CASSLRARGAETQYF.

The chain employs TRBV20-1 and TRBJ2-7; 11 bases line up with TRBD2. The V and J ends lost 6 bases and 6 bases, in that order; junction bases with no gene match: 10. CDR1 DFQATT and CDR2 SNEGSKA come from the germline V gene (reference sequence). There are 14 residues in the CDR3. CDR3 region: CSAVTSGESGEQYF. The CDR3 region has the DNA TGCAGTGCAGTGACTAGCGGGGAATCGGGCGAGCAGTACTTC.

This chain joins TRBV6-2 or TRBV6-3 and TRBJ2-5; a weak D match, TRBD2 (5 bases). Trimming left V 8 bases short and J 3 bases short, with 10 bases between. Germline-derived CDR1 and CDR2 are MNHEY and SVGEGT. The CDR3 contains 12 residues. The CDR3 is CASEGVKETQYF. The CDR3 DNA reads TGTGCCAGCGAGGGAGTCAAAGAGACCCAGTACTTC.

The gene calls are TRBV7-3 and TRBJ1-6; the D is unclear. The CDR3 sequence is 13 residues long. Germline V gene lookup returns CDR1 SGHTA and CDR2 FQGTGA. Trimming took off 5 bases at V and 9 bases at J, with 11 bases between the two ends. The DNA of the CDR3 is TGTGCCAGCAGCCAGAATTTAGGTTCACCCCTCCACTTT. Its translation is CASSQNLGSPLHF.

The chain couples TRBV11-1 to TRBJ1-1; D is perhaps TRBD1 (6 bases). Germline assignment: CDR1 SGHAT and CDR2 FQDESV (reference sequence). V was clipped by 5 bases and J by 0 bases, with 13 bases between them. This CDR3 is built from 15 residues. DNA of the CDR3: TGTGCCAGCAGCGGTGGACGGGACATGAACACTGAAGCTTTCTTT. Translated, it gives CASSGGRDMNTEAFF.

This clonotype was seen repeatedly, ten times or more. This chain links TRBV27 with TRBJ2-5; tentatively, D is TRBD2 (5 bases). The germline CDR1 and CDR2 sequences are MNHEY and SMNVEV (reference sequence). The CDR3 totals 13 residues. V shed 3 bases and J shed 5 bases, with 10 bases lying between them. The DNA for the CDR3 is TGTGCCAGCAGTTTGGACTCGGAGGAGACCCAGTACTTC. Translated, it gives CASSLDSEETQYF.

This clonotype has ten or more counts. V and J are TRBV24-1 and TRBJ1-5; D is ambiguous. Deletions cut 1 base from V and 11 bases from J, with 8 bases between. The CDR3 is 12 amino acids. Germline V gene sequence: CDR1 KGHDR, CDR2 SFDVKD. The CDR3 DNA is TGTGCCACCAGTGATTTCGTGGGATCCCAGCATTTT. Its translation is CATSDFVGSQHF.

At least ten counts were recorded for this clonotype. V usage is TRBV6-5 and J usage is TRBJ1-6; no firm D call. This CDR3 is built from 16 residues. CDR1 is MNHEY and CDR2 is SVGAGI in the germline V gene. Trimming took 2 bases from V and 5 from J, leaving 13 bases between them. The chain's CDR3 is CASSYAQSSHNSPLHF. In nucleotides, the CDR3 is TGTGCCAGCAGTTACGCCCAGTCCAGTCATAATTCACCCCTCCACTTT.

This clonotype came up many times. V and J are TRBV15 and TRBJ2-7, with 8 bases identical to TRBD1. This CDR3 contains 14 residues. J gave up 6 bases and V 4 bases, and 8 bases lay outside the gene matches. Germline CDR1 and CDR2: LNHNV and YYDKDF (reference sequence). CDR3 bases: TGTGCCACCAGCATCGTTCAGGGGGCACCCGAGCAGTACTTC. Its translation: CATSIVQGAPEQYF.

This clonotype was counted ten times or more. This chain connects TRBV11-2 to TRBJ2-2; TRBD2 agrees at 9 bases. Germline CDR1 is SGHAT and CDR2 is FQNNGV. V dropped 5 bases and J dropped 0; count of bases not matched to a gene: 4. The CDR3 runs to 16 residues. In DNA, the CDR3 is TGTGCCAGCAGCCGAATAGCGGGGGCGAACACCGGGGAGCTGTTTTTT. Encoded protein: CASSRIAGANTGELFF.

This clonotype was observed many times. This chain connects TRBV12-3 or TRBV12-4 to TRBJ1-3; D not resolved. This CDR3 has 12 amino acids. Deletions cut 7 bases from V and 0 bases from J, with 4 bases between. CDR3 in amino acids: CASTLSGNTIYF. CDR3 DNA: TGTGCCAGCACCCTCTCTGGAAACACCATATATTTT.

This sequence joins TRBV6-1 and TRBJ1-1, with D hard to call. The V and J ends lost 5 bases and 1 base respectively, with 11 bases between them. CDR1 is MNHNS and CDR2 is SASEGT in the germline V gene. This CDR3 has 14 residues. The chain's CDR3 is CASSPFGENTEAFF. The CDR3 DNA follows: TGTGCCAGCAGTCCTTTTGGAGAGAACACTGAAGCTTTCTTT.

The table lists this clonotype with a count of one. The chain joins TRBV28 to TRBJ1-1; D is possibly TRBD1 (6 bases). The CDR3 runs 13 residues. V dropped 3 bases and J dropped 5 bases, with 10 bases sitting between them. The germline CDR1 and CDR2 sequences are MDHEN and SYDVKM. The CDR3 is CASSFAGDTEAFF. CDR3 nucleotides: TGTGCCAGCAGTTTCGCAGGGGATACTGAAGCTTTCTTT.

The chain is built from TRBV7-2 and TRBJ1-2; 8 bases fit TRBD1. This CDR3 comprises 14 residues. Germline assignment: CDR1 SGHTA and CDR2 FQGNSA. Trimming removed 3 bases from V and 8 bases from J; junction bases left unmatched: 8. The CDR3 is CASSFGQGGSGYTF. The CDR3 DNA reads as TGTGCCAGCAGCTTCGGACAGGGAGGATCCGGCTACACCTTC.